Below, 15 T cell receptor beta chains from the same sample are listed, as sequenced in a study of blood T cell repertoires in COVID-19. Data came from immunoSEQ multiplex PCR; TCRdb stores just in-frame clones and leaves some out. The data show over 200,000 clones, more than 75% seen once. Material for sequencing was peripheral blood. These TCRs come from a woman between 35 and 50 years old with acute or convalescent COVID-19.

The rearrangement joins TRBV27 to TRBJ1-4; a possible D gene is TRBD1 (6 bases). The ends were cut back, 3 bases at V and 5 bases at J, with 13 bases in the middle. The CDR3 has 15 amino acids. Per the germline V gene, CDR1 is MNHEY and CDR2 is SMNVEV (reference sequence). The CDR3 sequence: CASSLGGGSNEKLFF. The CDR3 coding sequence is TGTGCCAGCAGTTTGGGAGGGGGTTCGAATGAAAAACTGTTTTTT.

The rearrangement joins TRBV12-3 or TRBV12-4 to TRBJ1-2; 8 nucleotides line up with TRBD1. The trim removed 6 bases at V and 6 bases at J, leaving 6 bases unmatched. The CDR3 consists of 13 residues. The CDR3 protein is CASRIQGEHGYTF. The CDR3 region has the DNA TGTGCCAGCAGGATACAGGGGGAGCATGGCTACACCTTC.

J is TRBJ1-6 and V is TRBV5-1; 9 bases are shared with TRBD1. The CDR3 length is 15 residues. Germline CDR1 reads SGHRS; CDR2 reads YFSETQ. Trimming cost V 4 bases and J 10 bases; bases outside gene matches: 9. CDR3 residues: CASSRGDREGSPLHF. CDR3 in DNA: TGCGCCAGCAGCCGGGGGGACAGGGAAGGCTCACCCCTCCACTTT. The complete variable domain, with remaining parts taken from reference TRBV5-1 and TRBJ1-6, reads KAGVTQTPRYLIKTRGQQVTLSCSPISGHRSVSWYQQTPGQGLQFLFEYFSETQRNKGNFPGRFSGRQFSNSRSEMNVSTLELGDSALYLCASSRGDREGSPLHFGNGTRLTVT.

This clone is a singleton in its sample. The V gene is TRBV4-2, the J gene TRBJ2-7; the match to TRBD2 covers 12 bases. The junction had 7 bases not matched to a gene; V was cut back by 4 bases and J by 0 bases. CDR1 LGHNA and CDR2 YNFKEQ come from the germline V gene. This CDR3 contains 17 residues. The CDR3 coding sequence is TGTGCCAGCAGCCTAAACCTAGCGGGGGGGCACTCCTACGAGCAGTACTTC. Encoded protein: CASSLNLAGGHSYEQYF.

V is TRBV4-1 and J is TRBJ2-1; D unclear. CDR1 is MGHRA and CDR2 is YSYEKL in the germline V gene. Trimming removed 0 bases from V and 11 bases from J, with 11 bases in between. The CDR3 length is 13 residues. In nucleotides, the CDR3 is TGCGCCAGCAGCCAAGAGTCGGTGGAGAAGCAGTTCTTC. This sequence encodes CASSQESVEKQFF.

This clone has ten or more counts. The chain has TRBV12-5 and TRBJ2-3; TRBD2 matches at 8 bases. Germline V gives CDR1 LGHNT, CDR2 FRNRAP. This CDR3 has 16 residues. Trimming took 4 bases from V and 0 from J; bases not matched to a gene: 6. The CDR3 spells CASGSHSGVSTDTQYF. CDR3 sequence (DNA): TGTGCTAGTGGTTCGCATAGCGGGGTAAGCACAGATACGCAGTATTTT.

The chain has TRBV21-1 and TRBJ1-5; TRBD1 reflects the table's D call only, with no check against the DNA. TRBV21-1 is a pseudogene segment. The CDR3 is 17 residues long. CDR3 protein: CATYHRPTGHLNQPQHF. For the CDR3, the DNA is TGTGCCACCTATCACAGACCAACGGGACACCTCAATCAGCCCCAGCATTTT.

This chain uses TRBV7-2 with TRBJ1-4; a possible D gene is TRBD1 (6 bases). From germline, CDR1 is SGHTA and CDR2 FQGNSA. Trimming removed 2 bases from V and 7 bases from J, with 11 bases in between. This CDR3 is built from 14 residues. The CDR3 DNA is TGTGCCAGCAGCTTAACAGGGAGTGCTGAAAAACTGTTTTTT. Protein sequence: CASSLTGSAEKLFF.

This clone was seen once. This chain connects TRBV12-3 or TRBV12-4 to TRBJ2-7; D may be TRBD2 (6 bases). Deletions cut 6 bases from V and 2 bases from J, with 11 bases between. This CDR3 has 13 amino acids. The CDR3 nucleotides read TGTGCCAGCAGGGGGACTGGAGCCTACGAGCAGTACTTC. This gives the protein CASRGTGAYEQYF.

The CDR3 region has the DNA TGTGCCAGCAGCCAAGTAGTAGGCCAGGTTGTCTCCTACGAGCAGTACTTC. It translates to CASSQVVGQVVSYEQYF. The chain couples TRBV4-2 to TRBJ2-7, with D unclear. The CDR3 totals 17 residues. Germline loops: CDR1 LGHNA, CDR2 YNFKEQ. The V gene lost 1 base and the J gene lost 0 bases, with 16 bases spanning the gap.

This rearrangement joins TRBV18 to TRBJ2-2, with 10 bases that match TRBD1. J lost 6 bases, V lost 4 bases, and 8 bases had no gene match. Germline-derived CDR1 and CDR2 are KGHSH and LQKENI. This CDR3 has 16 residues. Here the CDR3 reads CASSRETGGASGELFF. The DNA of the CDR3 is TGTGCCAGCTCACGTGAGACAGGGGGCGCTTCCGGGGAGCTGTTTTTT.

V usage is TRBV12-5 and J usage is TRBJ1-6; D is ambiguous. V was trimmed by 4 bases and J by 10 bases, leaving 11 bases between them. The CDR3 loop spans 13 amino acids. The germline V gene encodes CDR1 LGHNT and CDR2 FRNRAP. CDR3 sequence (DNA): TGTGCTAGTGGTTCCACTTCCTCCTCACCCCTCCACTTT. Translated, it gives CASGSTSSSPLHF. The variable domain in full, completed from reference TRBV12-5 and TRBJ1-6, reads DARVTQTPRHKVTEMGQEVTMRCQPILGHNTVFWYRQTMMQGLELLAYFRNRAPLDDSGMPKDRFSAEMPDATLATLKIQPSEPRDSAVYFCASGSTSSSPLHFGNGTRLTVT.

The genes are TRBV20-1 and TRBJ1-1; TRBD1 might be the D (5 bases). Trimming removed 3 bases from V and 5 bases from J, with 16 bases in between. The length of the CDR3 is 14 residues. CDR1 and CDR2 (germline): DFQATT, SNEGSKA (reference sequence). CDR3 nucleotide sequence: TGCAGTGCTAGTACTTCGCGGGGGGTAACTGAAGCTTTCTTT. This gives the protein CSASTSRGVTEAFF.

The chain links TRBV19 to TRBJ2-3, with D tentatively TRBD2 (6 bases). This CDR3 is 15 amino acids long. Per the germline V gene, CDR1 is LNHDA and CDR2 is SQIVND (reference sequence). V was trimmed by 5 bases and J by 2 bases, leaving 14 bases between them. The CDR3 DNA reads TGTGCCAGTAGTCCTAACACGGGACTCACAGATACGCAGTATTTT. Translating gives CASSPNTGLTDTQYF.

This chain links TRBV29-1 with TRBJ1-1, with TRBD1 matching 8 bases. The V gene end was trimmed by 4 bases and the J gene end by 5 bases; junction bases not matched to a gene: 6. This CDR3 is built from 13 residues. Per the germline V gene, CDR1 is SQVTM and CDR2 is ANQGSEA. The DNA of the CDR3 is TGCAGCGTTGGGGACAGGCGACCGACTGAAGCTTTCTTT. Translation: CSVGDRRPTEAFF.